These 2 T cell receptor beta chains were sequenced from one sample in a study of T cells in Graves' hyperthyroidism and ophthalmopathy. There were TCR beta CDR3 regions amplified from RNA transcripts. When the TCR CDR3 underwent first-round RT-PCR, the HTBI primer set was used. TCRdb used MiXCR to reprocess the multiplex PCR reads, holding one entry per CDR3 protein. The sample carries about 600,000 distinct CDR3 sequences, 14% recorded once. What was sequenced was blood. These receptors were obtained from a woman under 30 with Graves' ophthalmopathy.

This clonotype occurred many times. V gene TRBV28 combines with J gene TRBJ1-1, with a tentative D call TRBD1 (5 bases). The V end lost 7 bases, the J end lost 0 bases, and 12 bases lay between the germline ends. CDR1 and CDR2 from the germline V gene are MDHEN and SYDVKM. This CDR3 comprises 14 residues. CDR3 loop: CASMPKGLNTEAFF. CDR3 nucleotide sequence: TGTGCCAGCATGCCAAAGGGGTTGAACACTGAAGCTTTCTTT.

On this clonotype itself: This could be a read error, since a much larger clone is one nucleotide away. The chain has TRBV5-1 and TRBJ2-7, with TRBD2 identical over 13 bases. CDR1 is SGHRS and CDR2 is YFSETQ in the germline V gene. V dropped 4 bases and J dropped 3; count of bases not matched to a gene: 7. This CDR3 spans 16 amino acids. CDR3 loop: CASSTRLAGGNYEQYF. The CDR3 DNA reads as TGCGCCAGCAGCACCAGACTAGCGGGAGGAAACTACGAGCAGTACTTC.